This is a list of T cell receptor beta chains from one sample in a study of T-cell reconstitution after alpha-beta-depleted transplantation in children. From the PCR reads, TCRdb called clonotypes with MiXCR, one entry per CDR3 protein. This sample has about 400,000 distinct CDR3 sequences, with around 15% found just once. The starting material was PBMCs, mostly from graft donor cells, obtained 360 days after TCRalphabeta/CD19-depleted stem cell transplant. The receptors here all came from a boy under two years old who had a stem cell transplant for Wiskott-Aldrich syndrome, so the T cells may come from the graft donor. Each CDR3 is given with its conserved first and last residue. Fields, in order: D gene, clone size, J gene, V gene, CDR3 DNA, CDR3 protein. A D gene is named only where the DNA matches it firmly. Clone size, where shown, is once, few, many, or a class for clones that have expanded.

TRBD2 | NA | TRBJ2-1 | TRBV6-5 | TGTGCCAGCAGTTACTCGCTAGCGGGGGCTGGGAATGAGCAGTTCTTC | CASSYSLAGAGNEQFF
NA | NA | TRBJ2-4 | TRBV20-1 | TGCAGTGCTAGATCCTCAACAGGCCTCGGGGCCAAAAACATTCAGTACTTC | CSARSSTGLGAKNIQYF
NA | NA | TRBJ2-1 | TRBV21-1 | TGTGCCAGCAGCAAAGACCCGGGGGGGGGCGCAGGAAATGAGCAGTTCTTC | CASSKDPGGGAGNEQFF
NA | NA | TRBJ2-2 | TRBV7-8 | TGTGCCAGCATACCTCGAGGCACCGGGGAGCTGTTTTTT | CASIPRGTGELFF
TRBD2 | NA | TRBJ2-1 | TRBV5-1 | TGCGCCAGCCGTAGCGGGGGGGCCAATGAGCAGTTCTTC | CASRSGGANEQFF
TRBD1 | few | TRBJ2-3 | TRBV7-9 | TGTGCCAGCAGCTCAAGGACAGGGAGAGGAGATACGCAGTATTTT | CASSSRTGRGDTQYF
TRBD1 | NA | TRBJ2-7 | TRBV6-2/TRBV6-3 | TGTGCCAGCATCCGAGGACAGGGGGGCGACGAGCAGTACTTC | CASIRGQGGDEQYF
TRBD1 | NA | TRBJ2-7 | TRBV5-1 | TGCGCCAGCAGCTTGGCCAGACAGGGCCCCTACGAGCAGTACTTC | CASSLARQGPYEQYF
NA | NA | TRBJ2-3 | TRBV5-1 | TGCGCCAGCAGCTGGGGGACAATTGGCACAGATACGCAGTATTTT | CASSWGTIGTDTQYF
TRBD1 | NA | TRBJ1-1 | TRBV7-9 | TGTGCCAGCAGCTTTTCCGGGACAGGGGGCGCTATTGAAGCTTTCTTT | CASSFSGTGGAIEAFF
NA | few | TRBJ2-7 | TRBV12-3/TRBV12-4 | TGTGCCAGCAGCCGGACAGCCAGGGGCCCTAGCTCCTACGAGCAGTACTTC | CASSRTARGPSSYEQYF
TRBD1 | few | TRBJ2-6 | TRBV24-1 | TGTGCCACCAGTGATTTGCCGGGACAGGTGCCCTCTGGGGCCAACGTCCTGACTTTC | CATSDLPGQVPSGANVLTF
TRBD2 | NA | TRBJ2-1 | TRBV12-3/TRBV12-4 | TGTGCCAGCAGTTTAGGGGCAGCGGGGGGGCAGTTCTTC | CASSLGAAGGQFF
NA | NA | TRBJ2-7 | TRBV4-1 | TGCGCCAGCAGCCAAGGGAGCGCCTACGAGCAGTACTTC | CASSQGSAYEQYF
TRBD2 | NA | TRBJ2-6 | TRBV7-9 | TGTGCCAGCAGCCTAGCGGGAGGGAAAGGGGCCAACGTCCTGACTTTC | CASSLAGGKGANVLTF
TRBD2 | few | TRBJ2-1 | TRBV27 | TGTGCCAGCAGTGGCGGGCTTAGCGGGATTGAGAATGAGCAGTTCTTC | CASSGGLSGIENEQFF
NA | NA | TRBJ1-5 | TRBV12-3/TRBV12-4 | TGTGCCAGCAGTCGTCGGGGGGGTGGTCAGCCCCAGCATTTT | CASSRRGGGQPQHF
NA | NA | TRBJ2-7 | TRBV29-1 | TGCAGCGTCAGGGACGGAACCTACGAGCAGTACTTC | CSVRDGTYEQYF
NA | NA | TRBJ1-6 | TRBV7-9 | TGTGCCAGCAGCTTAGTCCCTAATTCACCCCTCCACTTT | CASSLVPNSPLHF
TRBD1 | NA | TRBJ2-1 | TRBV12-3/TRBV12-4 | TGTGCCAGCAGTATGACCCTAGGACAGGGGACCTACAATGAGCAGTTCTTC | CASSMTLGQGTYNEQFF
NA | NA | TRBJ2-1 | TRBV7-2 | TGTGCCAGCAGCTTAAATCCTTACAATGAGCAGTTCTTC | CASSLNPYNEQFF
NA | NA | TRBJ1-6 | TRBV5-1 | TGCGCCAGCAGCTCCGGACAGAATTCACCCCTCCACTTT | CASSSGQNSPLHF
NA | NA | TRBJ2-6 | TRBV27 | NA | CASSFLAGGTGANVLTF
TRBD2 | few | TRBJ2-1 | TRBV5-1 | TGCGCCAGCAGCTGGTCGGGAGGATACAATGAGCAGTTCTTC | CASSWSGGYNEQFF
TRBD1 | few | TRBJ2-1 | TRBV11-2 | TGTGCCAGCAGCCCGGGACAGATCGGATTCTTC | CASSPGQIGFF
TRBD2 | many | TRBJ2-3 | TRBV7-9 | TGTGCCAGCGGACTTGGAAAGCGGGATTTGACGACGGATACGCAGTATTTT | CASGLGKRDLTTDTQYF
NA | few | TRBJ2-1 | TRBV29-1 | TGCAGCGTTGAAGAGGGACTCAGGCGCAATGAGCAGTTCTTC | CSVEEGLRRNEQFF
TRBD2 | few | TRBJ2-7 | TRBV11-2 | TGTGCCAGCAGCTTAGTAGGGGTGGCTAGCGGGAGTTCCTACGAGCAGTACTTC | CASSLVGVASGSSYEQYF
NA | NA | TRBJ2-7 | TRBV12-3/TRBV12-4 | TGTGCCAGCAGTTCTGAGCCGGGACTTAGGGACTACGAGCAGTACTTC | CASSSEPGLRDYEQYF
TRBD2 | NA | TRBJ2-1 | TRBV4-3 | TGCGCCAGCAGCCATCCCCCCCCCGGGAGGGCCTACAATGAGCAGTTCTTC | CASSHPPPGRAYNEQFF
NA | few | TRBJ2-1 | TRBV12-3/TRBV12-4 | TGTGCCAGCAGTTTCAGGGCTAGGAAGGGGCCAAATGAGCAGTTCTTC | CASSFRARKGPNEQFF
NA | NA | TRBJ2-7 | TRBV4-2 | TGTGCCAGCAGCCAAGATCAGGGCGGGACCTTCTACGAGCAGTACTTC | CASSQDQGGTFYEQYF
NA | few | TRBJ2-4 | TRBV20-1 | TGCAGTGCTAGACTAAGGGGACCCAAAAACATTCAGTACTTC | CSARLRGPKNIQYF
TRBD1 | few | TRBJ2-3 | TRBV10-3 | TGTGCCATCAGTGAGTCTGGACAGGGGATGGCAGATACGCAGTATTTT | CAISESGQGMADTQYF
TRBD1 | many | TRBJ2-3 | TRBV27 | TGTGCCAGCAGTCTAAGACAGGGTCGTGGCACAGATACGCAGTATTTT | CASSLRQGRGTDTQYF
TRBD1 | NA | TRBJ2-3 | TRBV5-1 | TGCGCCAGCAGCCGTACAGGGGCCCTAGATACGCAGTATTTT | CASSRTGALDTQYF
NA | few | TRBJ1-1 | TRBV11-2 | TGTGCCAGCAGCTCAGGTCGATCCACTGAAGCTTTCTTT | CASSSGRSTEAFF
NA | NA | TRBJ2-1 | TRBV3-1 | TGTGCCAGCAGCCAGATGGCTAGTGCCCACAATGAGCAGTTCTTC | CASSQMASAHNEQFF
NA | few | TRBJ2-7 | TRBV29-1 | TGCAGCGTTAGTGGGGACCTCATGGGGTACGAGCAGTACTTC | CSVSGDLMGYEQYF
NA | NA | TRBJ2-3 | TRBV6-5 | TGTGCCAGCAGTTTCGGACTCATAGATACGCAGTATTTT | CASSFGLIDTQYF
NA | few | TRBJ2-7 | TRBV4-3 | TGCGCCAGCAGCGTGAGTAGGCAGGGGTTCTACGAGCAGTACTTC | CASSVSRQGFYEQYF
TRBD2 | many | TRBJ2-1 | TRBV7-9 | TGTGCCAGCAGCTTGGTGCGGACTAGCGGGAGGGCCTTGGAGTTCTTC | CASSLVRTSGRALEFF
NA | many | TRBJ1-4 | TRBV10-2 | TGCGTCTCCAGGGGTTCAACTAATGAAAAACTGTTTTTT | CVSRGSTNEKLFF
NA | NA | TRBJ2-7 | TRBV20-1 | TGCAGTGCTAGTTACCTACACGAGCAGTACTTC | CSASYLHEQYF